Listed here are 26 T cell receptor beta chains from one sample, sequenced in a study of tumor-infiltrating lymphocytes in primary liver carcinoma. TCR beta cDNA was prepared out of roughly 0.5 ug total RNA by means of a constant-region primer. Slightly modified ARM-PCR, run as three nested multiplex PCR rounds, produced the TCR beta libraries. TRBV1-TRBV30 forward primers paired with a C-beta reverse primer were used in the first two PCR rounds, which ran roughly 9 cycles each. Via MiXCR, TCRdb re-called the multiplex PCR reads, giving one row per CDR3 protein. The data hold 45,000 or so distinct CDR3 sequences, with approximately 82% observed a single time. Between roughly 20 and 30 mg of unsorted bulk tissue served as the source from which RNA and DNA were co-extracted. The sample consisted of tumor-adjacent normal liver tissue. These TCRs come from a woman in her 30s with primary liver carcinoma and hepatitis B virus infection.

The rearrangement links TRBV11-3 to TRBJ2-3; D assignment may be TRBD1 or TRBD2 (6 bases each). The CDR3 is made up of 19 amino acids. The V and J ends lost 1 base and 2 bases respectively, with 22 bases between them. Germline V gene lookup returns CDR1 SGHNT and CDR2 YENEEA. The CDR3, as DNA: TGTGCCAGCAGCTTAGGCTTTGGAGGGGGAGCAGGAGACACAGATACGCAGTATTTT. Protein sequence: CASSLGFGGGAGDTDTQYF.

The V and J genes are TRBV28 and TRBJ2-1, with 7 positions matching TRBD1. CDR1 MDHEN and CDR2 SYDVKM come from the germline V gene. V shed 8 bases, J shed 6 bases, and the junction held 19 bases outside the gene matches. This CDR3 is 17 amino acids long. The CDR3 DNA reads TGTGCCAGCTGTCCAGAAGAGGGGGCAGGGAGAGTCAATGAGCAGTTCTTC. Its protein product is CASCPEEGAGRVNEQFF.

The rearrangement joins TRBV2 to TRBJ1-6; unclear D gene. V was cut by 3 bases and J by 8 bases, with 11 bases left in between. Germline V CDR1 and CDR2: SNHLY, FYNNEI. The CDR3 sequence is 14 residues long. CDR3 in amino acids: CASSDWVVYSPLHF. The CDR3 DNA follows: TGTGCCAGCAGTGACTGGGTAGTTTATTCACCCCTCCACTTT.

Only one count was recorded for this clonotype. At one boundary the junction diverges from the germline segment, which might be a read error. This sequence joins TRBV4-3 and TRBJ1-2, with D unclear. The germline V gene has CDR1 LGHNA and CDR2 YSLEER. This CDR3 has 14 amino acids. The CDR3: CASSAELETYGYIF. The CDR3 coding sequence is TGCGCCAGCAGCGCCGAGTTGGAGACCTATGGCTACATCTTC.

As for this clonotype: At one end the junction does not follow the germline gene, possibly because of a read error. This chain connects TRBV11-1 to TRBJ2-7; D unclear. Germline V gene data show CDR1 as SGHAT and CDR2 as FQDESV (reference sequence). The CDR3 is 14 residues long. The CDR3 region is CASSLATASYEQQF. The CDR3 nucleotides are TGTGCCAGCAGCTTAGCGACGGCCTCCTATGAGCAGCAGTTC.

The chain is built from TRBV4-3 and TRBJ2-3; D uncertain. The germline V gene encodes CDR1 LGHNA and CDR2 YSLEER. The CDR3 totals 18 residues. Trimming shortened V by 3 bases and J by 6 bases, and 25 bases separated the two germline ends. The CDR3 nucleotides read TGCGCCAGCAGCCAGTCGGTCTGGATGGGTGATCCCGAGGATACGCAGTATTTT. Translated: CASSQSVWMGDPEDTQYF.

As to this clonotype: A junction end diverges from the germline sequence, so it may reflect a read error. The chain links TRBV7-9 to TRBJ2-7; 15 nucleotides align to TRBD2. Germline V gene data show CDR1 as SEHNR and CDR2 as FQNEAQ (reference sequence). The CDR3 is 18 amino acids. The CDR3 sequence: CANSFPGLAGGTVYEQYF. The CDR3, as DNA: TGTGCCAACAGCTTCCCGGGACTAGCGGGAGGCACGGTCTACGAGCAGTACTTC.

About this clonotype itself: An end of the junction does not agree with germline; a read error may underlie this. The genes are TRBV4-3 and TRBJ2-2, with D possibly being TRBD2 (5 bases). The CDR3 extends over 12 amino acids. Germline lookup yields CDR1 LGHNA and CDR2 YSLEER. CDR3 residues: CDSRLDTGKLFF. The DNA of the CDR3 is TGCGACAGCAGACTTGACACCGGGAAGCTGTTTTTT.

The genes are TRBV12-3 or TRBV12-4 and TRBJ2-1; D not certain. The V end was cut by 6 bases, the J end by 3 bases, with 15 bases between. The CDR3 spans 15 residues. CDR3 sequence: CASSYGRLGYNEQFF. The CDR3 DNA follows: TGTGCCAGCAGCTACGGGCGGCTGGGCTACAATGAGCAGTTCTTC.

About this clonotype itself: The conserved phenylalanine or tryptophan normally closing the CDR3 is absent here, so this likely arose from a read error. This chain links TRBV12-3 or TRBV12-4 with TRBJ2-2, with 8 bases fitting TRBD2. After removal of 7 bases from V and 6 bases from J, the junction contained 7 bases not matched to a gene. There are 14 residues in the CDR3. This CDR3 reads CASNPGLGAGELFL. CDR3 coding DNA: TGTGCCAGCAATCCGGGACTAGGGGCCGGGGAGCTGTTTCTT.

The rearrangement uses TRBV11-2 and TRBJ1-6, with D uncertain. V dropped 3 bases and J dropped 7 bases, with 7 bases sitting between them. CDR1 SGHAT and CDR2 FQNNGV come from the germline V gene. CDR3 length equals 13 residues. The CDR3 nucleotides read TGTGCCAGCAGCTTTGTAATGAATTCACCCCTCCACTTT. Its protein product is CASSFVMNSPLHF.

Relative to its sample, this clonotype is medium-sized. The V call is TRBV11-2, the J call TRBJ2-7; TRBD1 might be the D (6 bases). The germline V gene encodes CDR1 SGHAT and CDR2 FQNNGV. Trimming left V 3 bases short and J 5 bases short, with 11 bases between. This CDR3 comprises 13 residues. Here the CDR3 DNA reads TGTGCCAGCAGCTTTACAGGGTGGCACGAGCAGTACTTC. Translating gives CASSFTGWHEQYF.

This clonotype appeared many times. The gene calls are TRBV7-3 and TRBJ2-7; maybe TRBD2 (6 bases). This CDR3 is 13 amino acids long. The V end was cut by 5 bases, the J end by 6 bases, with 14 bases between. Germline lookup yields CDR1 SGHTA and CDR2 FQGTGA. The CDR3 is CASSPGGRLEQYF. The CDR3, as DNA: TGTGCCAGCAGCCCGGGTGGGAGGCTCGAGCAGTACTTC.

The V and J genes are TRBV30 and TRBJ2-2, with 11 bases matching TRBD2. The trim removed 3 bases at V and 16 bases at J, leaving 19 bases unmatched. The germline CDR1 and CDR2 sequences are GTSNPN and SVGIG (reference sequence). This CDR3 comprises 16 residues. The CDR3 region is CAWSWLAGGNTGGPFF. The CDR3 coding sequence is TGTGCCTGGAGCTGGCTAGCGGGAGGAAACACCGGGGGGCCGTTTTTT.

To note about this clonotype: The conserved closing phenylalanine or tryptophan is absent in this CDR3, likely reflecting a read error. The rearrangement links TRBV6-2 or TRBV6-3 to TRBJ2-5; tentatively, D is TRBD2 (6 bases). CDR3 length: 13 residues. The germline CDR1 and CDR2 sequences are MNHEY and SVGEGT. V lost 5 bases, J lost 4 bases, and 11 bases lay in between. The CDR3 loop is CASSRRDLETQYL. In nucleotides, the CDR3 is TGTGCCAGCAGTCGTCGGGACTTAGAGACCCAGTACCTC.

On this clonotype itself: The CDR3 does not end in the conserved phenylalanine or tryptophan, so this is likely a read error. The limits of the CDR3 on the DNA are not certain, so only TCRdb's listed CDR3 is given. The rearrangement links TRBV6-5 to TRBJ2-2; TRBD2 is the table's D call and was not checked against the DNA. With termini counted, the CDR3 has 16 amino acids. CDR1 and CDR2 (germline): MNHEY, SVGAGI. CDR3 protein: CASSLSEEGPTGELFI.

The gene calls are TRBV12-3 or TRBV12-4 and TRBJ1-5; 7 bases are a match to TRBD1. Trimming took 5 bases from V and 6 from J; bases not matched to a gene: 10. This CDR3 comprises 15 residues. The CDR3 sequence: CASSPRDRELQPQHF. The CDR3 coding sequence is TGTGCCAGCAGTCCCCGTGACAGGGAGCTTCAGCCCCAGCATTTT.

J is TRBJ1-3 and V is TRBV11-3, with 7 bases matching TRBD1. The CDR3 has 17 residues. V trimming: 6 bases; J trimming: 2 bases; junction bases outside the gene matches: 13. The V gene's germline CDR1 is SGHNT and CDR2 YENEEA. In DNA, the CDR3 is TGTGCCAGCAGGACTACAGGGGCTTTCACTCCTGGAAACACCATATATTTT. Protein product: CASRTTGAFTPGNTIYF.

This clonotype was detected ten times or more. The genes are TRBV5-1 and TRBJ1-4; no clear D gene. Germline V gene lookup returns CDR1 SGHRS and CDR2 YFSETQ. This CDR3 spans 13 amino acids. Deletions cut 1 base from V and 8 bases from J, with 9 bases between. The CDR3 protein is CASSLFTKEKLFF. The CDR3 bases are TGCGCCAGCAGCTTGTTCACAAAAGAAAAACTGTTTTTT.

As to this clonotype: No conserved phenylalanine or tryptophan is present at the end of the CDR3, so a read error is the likely explanation. This chain joins TRBV6-2 or TRBV6-3 and TRBJ2-1; D remains unclear. This CDR3 comprises 16 residues. V dropped 2 bases and J dropped 0 bases, with 11 bases sitting between them. In germline, CDR1 is MNHEY, CDR2 SVGEGT. The CDR3 here is CASSYTNVGSYNEQFI. The CDR3 nucleotides are TGTGCCAGCAGTTACACTAACGTGGGCTCCTACAATGAGCAGTTCATC.

The chain recombines TRBV11-2 with TRBJ2-2; D unresolved. V dropped 7 bases and J dropped 0 bases, with 15 bases sitting between them. The CDR3 sequence is 16 residues long. Germline CDR1 reads SGHAT; CDR2 reads FQNNGV. The chain's CDR3 is CASIPDPQSNTGELFF. CDR3 DNA sequence: TGTGCCAGCATCCCCGACCCCCAATCGAACACCGGGGAGCTGTTTTTT. The complete variable domain, with remaining parts taken from reference TRBV11-2 and TRBJ2-2, reads EAGVAQSPRYKIIEKRQSVAFWCNPISGHATLYWYQQILGQGPKLLIQFQNNGVVDDSQLPKDRFSAERLKGVDSTLKIQPAKLEDSAVYLCASIPDPQSNTGELFFGEGSRLTVL.

Comments on this clonotype: The germline gene is not matched at one end of the junction; a read error may be the cause. The V and J genes are TRBV5-6 and TRBJ1-6; no firm D call. The CDR3 length is 15 residues. Germline CDR1 is SGHDT and CDR2 is YYEEEE. The chain's CDR3 is CASSPRTPVNSPLHF. For the CDR3, the DNA is TGTGCCAGCAGCCCAAGGACTCCAGTGAATTCACCTCTCCACTTT.

Turning to this clonotype: Germline is not matched at one junction end, which may reflect a read error. The rearrangement links TRBV28 to TRBJ2-7; D call uncertain. The length of the CDR3 is 15 residues. Germline V gives CDR1 MDHEN, CDR2 SYDVKM. CDR3 DNA sequence: TGTGCCAGCAAGGTCCTAGGATTGGAGACCTACGGGCAGTACTTC. Protein sequence: CASKVLGLETYGQYF.

Worth noting for this clonotype: It may be a read error: a sequence one base away is much more abundant. This rearrangement joins TRBV28 to TRBJ2-7, with D perhaps given as TRBD1 or TRBD2 (7 bases each). The CDR3 totals 15 residues. V was trimmed by 1 base and J by 4 bases, leaving 14 bases between them. CDR1 is MDHEN and CDR2 is SYDVKM in the germline V gene. CDR3 in amino acids: CASSLSPGGEYEQYF. The CDR3 bases are TGTGCCAGCAGTTTATCCCCAGGGGGGGAATACGAGCAGTACTTC.

This clonotype has a single count. No conserved phenylalanine or tryptophan ends this CDR3, so it is likely a read error. The V and J genes are TRBV11-2 and TRBJ2-1; 11 bases line up with TRBD1. The CDR3 runs to 16 residues. The germline CDR1 and CDR2 sequences are SGHAT and FQNNGV. The CDR3 here is CANSWAGTGGYYEQFL. The CDR3 DNA follows: TGTGCCAACAGCTGGGCCGGGACAGGGGGATACTATGAGCAGTTCCTC.

The CDR3 nucleotides are TGTGCCAGCAGTTACTCGCTAAGCCATCTTGGAGCAGGGGCCAACGTCCTGACTTTC. It yields the protein CASSYSLSHLGAGANVLTF. This sequence joins TRBV6-5 and TRBJ2-6; D is undetermined. The CDR3 contains 19 residues. Trimming left V 0 bases short and J 4 bases short, with 19 bases between. The V gene's germline CDR1 is MNHEY and CDR2 SVGAGI.